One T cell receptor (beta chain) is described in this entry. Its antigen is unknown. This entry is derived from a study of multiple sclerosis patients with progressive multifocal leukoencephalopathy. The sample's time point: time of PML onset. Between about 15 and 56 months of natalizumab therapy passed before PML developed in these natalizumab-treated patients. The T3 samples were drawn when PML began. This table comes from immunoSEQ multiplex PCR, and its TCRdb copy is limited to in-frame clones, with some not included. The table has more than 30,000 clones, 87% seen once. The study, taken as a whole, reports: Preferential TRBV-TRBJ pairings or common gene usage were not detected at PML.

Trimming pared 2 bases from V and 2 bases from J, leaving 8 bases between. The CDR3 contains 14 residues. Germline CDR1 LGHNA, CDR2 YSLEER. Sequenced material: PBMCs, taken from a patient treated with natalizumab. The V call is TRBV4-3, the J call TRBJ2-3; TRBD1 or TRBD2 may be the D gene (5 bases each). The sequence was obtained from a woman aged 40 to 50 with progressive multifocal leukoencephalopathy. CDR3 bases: TGCGCCAGCAGCCAACCGGGACCCACAGATACGCAGTATTTT. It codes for CASSQPGPTDTQYF.